This TCR beta chain appears in the sequencing data of a study of CD8+ T cells in alopecia areata. In the study overall: At a dose of 5 to 10 mg twice daily, oral tofacitinib was given to treated patients. Broader study findings: Across lesional scalp, and particularly alopecia totalis/universalis, clonality surpassed that of normal scalp.

From alopecia areata patients, lesional scalp punch biopsies and peripheral blood were collected. PBMCs were stained for CD3, CD4 and CD8, and CD4+ and CD8+ T cells were sorted. The table lists this clone with a few counts. Its specificity is not known. cDNA prepared by RNA extraction and subsequent reverse transcription served as the template for sequencing. The data were produced by immunoSEQ multiplex PCR, yet TCRdb's version contains in-frame clones alone and is incomplete. The sample records some 180,000 clones, roughly 63% being singletons. In germline, CDR1 is SGHAT, CDR2 FQNNGV. The CDR3 runs 13 residues. Trimming removed 4 bases at V and 4 bases at J, with 8 bases between.

The chain is built from TRBV11-2 and TRBJ2-1; D not certain. Specimen: CD4+ T cells sorted from blood, collected at week 0. The sequence derives from a human donor with alopecia areata. The CDR3 coding sequence is TGTGCCAGCAGCTCCCGGCAGTACAATGAGCAGTTCTTC. Protein: CASSSRQYNEQFF.